The rows below give T cell receptor beta chains drawn from one sample of a study of a mutant IDH1 vaccine in newly diagnosed glioma. For these receptors, no antigen is known. Only in-frame clones appear in the TCRdb table, and some are missing; sequencing was by immunoSEQ multiplex PCR. Altogether 40,000 or so clones are present, 65% to 80% being singletons, with the ten largest covering 5% to 6%. This specimen consisted of PBMCs, obtained from a glioma patient whose treatment included an IDH1 peptide vaccine. The receptors come from a man in his forties or fifties with glioma. CDR3s include the opening cysteine and the closing phenylalanine or tryptophan. The D gene is left open where the match is weak. Where a row states a size, it is once, few, many or the class of an expanded clone; other rows omit it.

v_gene	j_gene	d_gene	abundance	CDR3nt	CDR3aa
TRBV4-2	TRBJ2-3	TRBD2	NA	TGTGCCAGCAGCCAAGATTGGGGACTAGCGTCGACAGATACGCAGTATTTT	CASSQDWGLASTDTQYF
TRBV7-8	TRBJ1-1	TRBD1	NA	TGTGCCAGCAGCCTAACAGGGGGCACTGAAGCTTTCTTT	CASSLTGGTEAFF
TRBV2	TRBJ1-6	NA	NA	TGTGCCAGCACAGGATTCAGAGAGCCTTCACCCCTCCACTTT	CASTGFREPSPLHF
TRBV7-2	TRBJ1-1	NA	few	TGTGCCAGCAGCTTAGGAGGGGTGAACACTGAAGCTTTCTTT	CASSLGGVNTEAFF
TRBV19	TRBJ1-5	NA	NA	TGTGCCAGTAGTATTCGGCGGGAGGGACAGCCCCAGCATTTT	CASSIRREGQPQHF
TRBV10-3	TRBJ2-7	TRBD1	NA	TGTGCCATCAGTGACCCCGGGACAGGGGCAAGGGAGCAGTACTTC	CAISDPGTGAREQYF
TRBV11-2	TRBJ2-1	TRBD2	NA	TGTGCCAGCAGCCCTCCCGGGAGGGGAAATGAGCAGTTCTTC	CASSPPGRGNEQFF
TRBV30	TRBJ2-7	NA	NA	TGTGCCTGGATGGGGCTTCGGGGTGACGGCGAGCAGTACTTC	CAWMGLRGDGEQYF
TRBV7-2	TRBJ2-1	NA	NA	TGTGCCAGCAGCGTGGGGAGGGGGCAATACGAGCAGTTCTTC	CASSVGRGQYEQFF
TRBV5-6	TRBJ1-5	TRBD1	NA	TGTGCCAGCAGCTGGGGACAGGGGGGCAATCAGCCCCAGCATTTT	CASSWGQGGNQPQHF
TRBV9	TRBJ2-2	NA	once	TGTGCCAGCAGCGTAGTGGCAGGCCGATTCAACACCGGGGAGCTGTTTTTT	CASSVVAGRFNTGELFF
TRBV19	TRBJ1-1	NA	few	TGTGCCAGTAGGCAGGTGAACACTGAAGCTTTCTTT	CASRQVNTEAFF
TRBV27	TRBJ1-5	NA	NA	TGTGCCAGCAGTCCCCATAAAGAGTCAAGGAATAGCAATCAGCCCCAGCATTTT	CASSPHKESRNSNQPQHF
TRBV5-1	TRBJ2-1	NA	NA	TGCGCCAGCAGCTTGGGGCAGAACTACAATGAGCAGTTCTTC	CASSLGQNYNEQFF
TRBV15	TRBJ2-1	TRBD2	medium-sized	TGTGCCACCAGCAGAGAAACGGGGGGGAGCTACAATGAGCAGTTCTTC	CATSRETGGSYNEQFF
TRBV29-1	TRBJ2-7	TRBD1	NA	TGCAGCGTAGATGGGACAGGGGGCGTTTACGAGCAGTACTTC	CSVDGTGGVYEQYF
TRBV9	TRBJ2-7	TRBD1	NA	TGTGCCAGCAGCCGGGACAGTTACGAGCAGTACTTC	CASSRDSYEQYF
TRBV2	TRBJ2-2	NA	few	TGTGCCAGCAGTGATAACAGGGTAGGAACCGGGGAGCTGTTTTTT	CASSDNRVGTGELFF
TRBV5-1	TRBJ2-2	NA	NA	TGCGCCAGCGGTGAGGGCGTCCAGGGCACCGGGGAGCTGTTTTTT	CASGEGVQGTGELFF
TRBV7-2	TRBJ2-3	NA	NA	TGTGCCAGCAGCTTAGTGGGCACAGATACGCAGTATTTT	CASSLVGTDTQYF
TRBV9	TRBJ2-3	NA	NA	TGTGCCAGCAGCTACGGGGGTTCCACAGATACGCAGTATTTT	CASSYGGSTDTQYF
TRBV27	TRBJ2-7	NA	once	TGTGCCAGCAGCCGGGGCCAGGGAGCGTACGAGCAGTACTTC	CASSRGQGAYEQYF
TRBV30	TRBJ1-1	NA	NA	TGTGCCGGGGCCCCTGGGGCTTTCTTT	CAGAPGAFF
TRBV10-3	TRBJ1-5	NA	NA	TGTGCCATCAGTGAGTCAGGGAATAGCAATCAGCCCCAGCATTTT	CAISESGNSNQPQHF
TRBV29-1	TRBJ2-1	NA	few	TGCAGCGTTGAAGTAGTTGGGGGGCGATCCTACAATGAGCAGTTCTTC	CSVEVVGGRSYNEQFF
TRBV27	TRBJ2-6	NA	NA	TGTGCCAGCAGTTCGAGCTCTGGGGCCAACGTCCTGACTTTC	CASSSSSGANVLTF
TRBV2	TRBJ2-5	NA	NA	TGTGCCAGCAGGGTAGAGACCCAGTACTTC	CASRVETQYF
TRBV9	TRBJ1-3	NA	once	TGTGCCAGCAGCGTAGCACAGGGTCGGTCTGGAAACACCATATATTTT	CASSVAQGRSGNTIYF
TRBV19	TRBJ1-1	TRBD1	NA	TGTGCCAGTAGTCCCTCAGGGGGCCCGAACACTGAAGCTTTCTTT	CASSPSGGPNTEAFF
TRBV7-3	TRBJ1-1	TRBD1	few	TGTGCCAGCAGCTTGACAGGGGGCACTGAAGCTTTCTTT	CASSLTGGTEAFF
TRBV20-1	TRBJ2-1	NA	few	TGCAGTGCTTCCCCCCGGGAGGAGCAGTTCTTC	CSASPREEQFF
TRBV29-1	TRBJ1-1	TRBD1	NA	TGCAGCGTGACGGTTACAGGGGTGGGTTTCGCTGAAGCTTTCTTT	CSVTVTGVGFAEAFF
TRBV7-7	TRBJ2-1	TRBD2	NA	TGTGCTAGCAGCTCGGGGACTAGCGGGGGAAATGAGCAGTTCTTC	CASSSGTSGGNEQFF
TRBV27	TRBJ2-7	TRBD2	NA	TGTGCCAGCAGCCCCGGGACTAACTACGAGCAGTACTTC	CASSPGTNYEQYF
TRBV14	TRBJ1-1	NA	few	TGTGCCAGCAGCCTCACCATGGGGAACACTGAAGCTTTCTTT	CASSLTMGNTEAFF
TRBV29-1	TRBJ1-3	NA	NA	TGCAGCGCCAGCAGCTCTGGAAACACCATATATTTT	CSASSSGNTIYF